A single sample is the source of the 24 T cell receptor beta chains below, sequenced in a study of shared clonotypes between healthy human individuals. Using immunoSEQ multiplex PCR, the repertoire was profiled, and TCRdb retains in-frame clones only, with some absent. The sample lists roughly 2,300,000 clones, 85% to 95% occurring once. The sequenced material came from naive CD4+ T cells from PBMCs. Noted subset: CD45RA+ positively selected. Every receptor here comes from a man between 18 and 35 years old in good health. Some clones in this sample may be carry-over from other donors' samples.

V usage is TRBV2 and J usage is TRBJ1-1, with D unresolved. V shed 11 bases and J shed 5 bases, with 21 bases lying between them. Germline V CDR1 and CDR2: SNHLY, FYNNEI. The CDR3 runs 14 residues. Written as DNA, the CDR3 is TGTGCCGCTGCCCCCGGTCGGGGAATGACTGAAGCTTTCTTT. Translation gives CAAAPGRGMTEAFF.

This sequence joins TRBV4-2 and TRBJ1-3; 7 nucleotides line up with TRBD1. The germline V gene has CDR1 LGHNA and CDR2 YNFKEQ. The CDR3 runs to 15 residues. With 4 bases clipped from V and 4 bases from J, the junction kept 7 bases outside the gene matches. The CDR3 DNA reads as TGTGCCAGCAGCCCCTTACAGGGGTCCGGAAACACCATATATTTT. It encodes CASSPLQGSGNTIYF.

On this clone: A junction end diverges from the germline sequence, so it may reflect a read error. The sample has other DNA sequences that encode this CDR3 too. The chain is built from TRBV29-1 and TRBJ2-3, with D possibly being TRBD1 (5 bases). Germline loops: CDR1 SQVTM, CDR2 ANQGSEA. There are 13 residues in the CDR3. The CDR3 spells CSVERGSTDTQYF. CDR3 DNA sequence: TGCAGCGTTGAAAGGGGAAGCACAGATACGCAATATTTT.

This clone is a singleton in its sample. The chain links TRBV7-3 to TRBJ2-2, with D perhaps matching TRBD2 (6 bases). Germline CDR1 and CDR2: SGHTA and FQGTGA. The V end was cut by 4 bases, the J end by 4 bases, with 13 bases between. The CDR3 contains 15 residues. The CDR3 sequence: CASSYGTLSTGELFF. CDR3 bases: TGTGCCAGCAGCTACGGGACTCTATCCACCGGGGAGCTGTTTTTT.

The J gene is TRBJ1-3, the V gene TRBV29-1; D might be TRBD1 (5 bases). The V end lost 7 bases, the J end lost 0 bases, and 10 bases lay between the germline ends. This CDR3 has 13 residues. Germline V lookup: CDR1 SQVTM, CDR2 ANQGSEA. For the CDR3, the DNA is TGCAGCGCAACAGGTATCTCTGGAAACACCATATATTTT. Translated, it gives CSATGISGNTIYF.

The V call is TRBV12-5, the J call TRBJ2-3, with TRBD2 identical over 7 bases. The trim removed 3 bases at V and 6 bases at J, leaving 6 bases unmatched. The CDR3 consists of 14 residues. Germline assignment: CDR1 LGHNT and CDR2 FRNRAP. The CDR3: CASGFGLVGDTQYF. DNA for the CDR3: TGTGCTAGTGGTTTCGGACTAGTTGGGGATACGCAGTATTTT.

The chain joins TRBV11-1 to TRBJ2-5, with D hard to call. Germline CDR1 and CDR2: SGHAT and FQDESV (reference sequence). The length of the CDR3 is 13 residues. The V gene lost 5 bases and the J gene lost 3 bases, with 10 bases spanning the gap. The CDR3 is CASSPGGKETQYF. In DNA form, the CDR3 reads TGTGCCAGCAGCCCAGGTGGAAAAGAGACCCAGTACTTC.

The genes are TRBV5-4 and TRBJ1-3; tentative D call: TRBD1 (6 bases). The CDR3 is 15 amino acids. The germline V gene encodes CDR1 SGHNT and CDR2 YYREEE (reference sequence). The V gene lost 2 bases and the J gene lost 3 bases, with 12 bases spanning the gap. The CDR3 nucleotides read TGTGCCAGCAGCTTACAGGGAGTCGTTGGAAACACCATATATTTT. This codes for CASSLQGVVGNTIYF.

Comment on this clone: Other DNA sequences in this specimen translate into the identical CDR3. J is TRBJ2-3 and V is TRBV29-1, with D perhaps TRBD2 (6 bases). V was clipped by 6 bases and J by 4 bases, with 11 bases between them. From germline, CDR1 is SQVTM and CDR2 ANQGSEA. This CDR3 has 12 residues. DNA for the CDR3: TGCAGCGTGTCCGGGGGAGCAGATACGCAGTATTTT. This gives the protein CSVSGGADTQYF.

This rearrangement joins TRBV7-9 to TRBJ2-3, with TRBD1 matching over 7 bases. In germline, CDR1 is SEHNR, CDR2 FQNEAQ (reference sequence). V lost 0 bases to trimming and J lost 5 bases; unmatched junction nucleotides: 2. CDR3 length: 14 residues. The DNA of the CDR3 is TGTGCCAGCAGCTTAGCAAACAGGGGAGATACGCAGTATTTT. It specifies CASSLANRGDTQYF.

The J gene is TRBJ2-6, the V gene TRBV2; tentatively, D is TRBD2 (6 bases). The germline V gene encodes CDR1 SNHLY and CDR2 FYNNEI. The V and J ends lost 1 base and 2 bases respectively, with 9 bases between them. The CDR3 spans 16 residues. The CDR3 DNA reads TGTGCCAGCAGTGAAGGGAGGGGCGCTGGGGCCAACGTCCTGACTTTC. This sequence encodes CASSEGRGAGANVLTF.

This clone was found once. The rearrangement joins TRBV10-3 to TRBJ2-2, with 9 bases identical to TRBD1. Germline V CDR1 and CDR2: ENHRY, SYGVKD. This CDR3 has 15 residues. After removal of 9 bases from V and 6 bases from J, the junction contained 11 bases not matched to a gene. The CDR3 coding sequence is TGTGCCATAGGGGTTGGACAGGGGAAGGCCGGGGAGCTGTTTTTT. Encoded protein: CAIGVGQGKAGELFF.

The rearrangement joins TRBV7-8 to TRBJ1-4; TRBD1 matches at 10 bases. The length of the CDR3 is 17 residues. V shed 5 bases, J shed 3 bases, and the junction held 9 bases outside the gene matches. CDR1 is SGHVS and CDR2 is FQNEAQ in the germline V gene. This chain's CDR3 is CASSLRTGGAANEKLFF. In DNA form, the CDR3 reads TGTGCCAGCAGCCTGCGGACAGGGGGGGCGGCTAATGAAAAACTGTTTTTT.

Only one count was recorded for this clone. This rearrangement joins TRBV7-9 to TRBJ1-1; no clear D gene. The germline CDR1 and CDR2 sequences are SEHNR and FQNEAQ (reference sequence). V was cut by 5 bases and J by 2 bases, with 9 bases left in between. The CDR3 extends over 13 amino acids. CDR3: CASSPSANTEAFF. CDR3 bases: TGTGCCAGCAGCCCTTCCGCCAACACTGAAGCTTTCTTT.

The CDR3 DNA reads TGTGCCAGCAGTCGCAGGGGGCTCACTGAAGCTTTCTTT. Encoded protein: CASSRRGLTEAFF. The chain couples TRBV6-1 to TRBJ1-1; the match to TRBD1 covers 8 bases. Unmatched junction bases numbered 3, after V lost 5 bases and J lost 4 bases. CDR3 length: 13 residues. Germline CDR1 reads MNHNS; CDR2 reads SASEGT.

The chain combines TRBV18 with TRBJ1-5; no clear D. V lost 3 bases to trimming and J lost 2 bases, with 20 bases between them. CDR1 is KGHSH, CDR2 LQKENI, per germline. The length of the CDR3 is 18 residues. CDR3 residues: CASSPRQFSVGGNQPQHF. The CDR3 nucleotides read TGTGCCAGCTCACCTCGCCAATTTTCGGTCGGAGGCAATCAGCCCCAGCATTTT.

For this clone: The same CDR3 also results from other DNA sequences found in this sample. CDR3 in amino acids: CASSQEARAGNQPQHF. For the CDR3, the DNA is TGTGCCAGCAGCCAAGAGGCGAGGGCCGGCAATCAGCCCCAGCATTTT. The chain uses TRBV4-2 and TRBJ1-5; D not certain. The CDR3 consists of 16 residues. V lost 0 bases to trimming and J lost 2 bases, with 11 bases between them. CDR1 LGHNA and CDR2 YNFKEQ come from the germline V gene.

The CDR3: CASSPTHRGKEQYF. Written as DNA, the CDR3 is TGTGCCAGCAGTCCCACCCACAGGGGGAAGGAGCAGTACTTC. V usage is TRBV28 and J usage is TRBJ2-7; 8 bases align to TRBD1. This CDR3 comprises 14 residues. Germline loops: CDR1 MDHEN, CDR2 SYDVKM. V gave up 5 bases and J gave up 7 bases; unmatched junction bases: 10.

This rearrangement joins TRBV5-6 to TRBJ1-1; D gene uncertain. The CDR3 covers 15 residues. Germline V gene lookup returns CDR1 SGHDT and CDR2 YYEEEE. Trimming removed 0 bases at V and 1 base at J, with 10 bases between. This chain's CDR3 is CASSLGQPSNTEAFF. DNA for the CDR3: TGTGCCAGCAGCTTGGGGCAGCCCTCGAACACTGAAGCTTTCTTT.

The genes are TRBV9 and TRBJ1-4; unclear D gene. The V gene's germline CDR1 is SGDLS and CDR2 YYNGEE. V was shortened by 4 bases and J by 0 bases, with 7 bases between the two germline ends. This CDR3 is built from 14 residues. CDR3 loop: CASSLTSTNEKLFF. CDR3 nucleotides: TGTGCCAGCAGCCTAACCTCAACTAATGAAAAACTGTTTTTT.

This chain connects TRBV18 to TRBJ1-2, with 7 bases fitting TRBD1. The ends lost 4 bases at V and 5 bases at J; junction bases unmatched: 4. Germline CDR1 is KGHSH and CDR2 is LQKENI. The CDR3 contains 13 residues. The CDR3, as DNA: TGTGCCAGCTCACAAAGACAGGGTTATGGCTACACCTTC. Residues: CASSQRQGYGYTF.

The chain carries TRBV11-1 and TRBJ1-1; D gene ambiguous. Trimming stripped 9 bases from V and 1 base from J, with 12 bases between. CDR1 and CDR2 (germline): SGHAT, FQDESV (reference sequence). The CDR3 is 13 residues long. CDR3 sequence: CASSASPNTEAFF. In nucleotides, the CDR3 is TGTGCCAGTAGTGCCAGCCCGAACACTGAAGCTTTCTTT.

The rearrangement joins TRBV28 to TRBJ2-2; the D call may be TRBD1 or TRBD2 (5 bases each). V lost 7 bases and J 5 bases, leaving 20 bases between the germline ends. The length of the CDR3 is 16 residues. CDR1 and CDR2 (germline): MDHEN, SYDVKM. The CDR3 sequence is CASTRYEGFDTGELFF. The CDR3 DNA reads as TGTGCCAGCACCCGATATGAGGGGTTTGATACCGGGGAGCTGTTTTTT.

The J gene is TRBJ2-7, the V gene TRBV19; D perhaps matches TRBD2 (5 bases). The CDR3 covers 13 residues. Germline-derived CDR1 and CDR2 are LNHDA and SQIVND (reference sequence). Trimming took off 7 bases at V and 5 bases at J, with 15 bases between the two ends. CDR3 region: CASKEGSSNEQYF. In DNA, the CDR3 is TGTGCCAGTAAAGAGGGCAGTAGCAACGAGCAGTACTTC. Full variable domain (remainder filled in from reference TRBV19 and TRBJ2-7): DGGITQSPKYLFRKEGQNVTLSCEQNLNHDAMYWYRQDPGQGLRLIYYSQIVNDFQKGDIAEGYSVSREKKESFPLTVTSAQKNPTAFYLCASKEGSSNEQYFGPGTRLTVT.